This is a list of T cell receptor beta chains from one sample in a study of T-cell reconstitution after alpha-beta-depleted transplantation in children. One entry per CDR3 protein, called by TCRdb with MiXCR from the PCR reads. The data contain around 90,000 distinct CDR3 sequences, around a sixth of them singletons. Sample: PBMCs, mostly from graft donor cells, taken 180 days after TCRalphabeta/CD19-depleted stem cell transplant. The receptor set was obtained from a male patient aged 2-10 years who had a stem cell transplant for acute lymphoblastic leukemia, so the T cells may come from the graft donor. Each CDR3 is given with its conserved first and last residue.

V gene: TRBV29-1; J gene: TRBJ1-1; CDR3 protein: CSVGAGPNTEAFF
V gene: TRBV3-1; J gene: TRBJ2-1; CDR3 protein: CASSQDSGGAAYNEQFF
V gene: TRBV15; J gene: TRBJ1-2; CDR3 protein: CATSPQEAGLDGYTF
V gene: TRBV3-1; J gene: TRBJ2-5; CDR3 protein: CASSQEGAETQYF
V gene: TRBV6-5; J gene: TRBJ1-6; CDR3 protein: CASSYSRGTRSSYNSPLHF
V gene: TRBV7-9; J gene: TRBJ1-5; CDR3 protein: CASSSQHGQPQHF
V gene: TRBV6-5; J gene: TRBJ2-1; CDR3 protein: CASSYSGRGQNEQFF
V gene: TRBV5-4; J gene: TRBJ2-6; CDR3 protein: CASSLGSRSSGANVLTF
V gene: TRBV2; J gene: TRBJ2-7; CDR3 protein: CASSFGGGRYEQYF
V gene: TRBV7-9; J gene: TRBJ2-7; CDR3 protein: CASSSRNQNTGEQYF
V gene: TRBV19; J gene: TRBJ2-7; CDR3 protein: CASSWDRTSEQYF
V gene: TRBV25-1; J gene: TRBJ1-1; CDR3 protein: CASSESGNTEAFF